This entry lists 28 T cell receptor beta chains sequenced from one sample in a study of PD-L1 blockade in urothelial cancer. TCRdb keeps only in-frame clones here, not all; method: immunoSEQ multiplex PCR. The table shows about 30,000 clones, with 70% to 90% occurring only once. The time point here: peripheral blood 6 weeks after treatment start. The sequenced sample was PBMCs, obtained around atezolizumab (anti-PD-L1) treatment. Every receptor here comes from a man at least 80 years old with urothelial cancer.

J is TRBJ1-2 and V is TRBV28; weak D call: TRBD1 (6 bases). Trimming shortened V by 3 bases and J by 6 bases, and 20 bases separated the two germline ends. Looked up from germline, CDR1 is MDHEN and CDR2 is SYDVKM. This CDR3 is built from 16 residues. CDR3 nucleotides: TGTGCCAGCAGTTTGACAGGACCAAACTCCGTTAATGGCTACACCTTC. Translation: CASSLTGPNSVNGYTF.

Worth noting for this clone: At one of its ends the junction is not consistent with the germline gene, which may arise from a read error. The chain joins TRBV11-3 to TRBJ2-2; 9 nucleotides agree with TRBD2. The CDR3 extends over 17 amino acids. CDR1 is SGHNT, CDR2 YENEEA, per germline. In nucleotides, the CDR3 is TGTGCCAGCAGCCTCCTCCGGGGGCTAGCGGGACACCGGGGAGCTGTTTTT. It encodes CASSLLRGLAGHRGAVF.

This chain uses TRBV7-2 with TRBJ2-1, with TRBD2 identical over 11 bases. CDR1 is SGHTA and CDR2 is FQGNSA in the germline V gene. The CDR3 has 17 amino acids. J gave up 6 bases and V 5 bases, and 12 bases lay outside the gene matches. Written as DNA, the CDR3 is TGTGCCAGCAGCCCTCAAGGGGCTAGCGGGAGGAGCAATGAGCAGTTCTTC. As protein: CASSPQGASGRSNEQFF. The complete variable domain, with remaining parts taken from reference TRBV7-2 and TRBJ2-1, reads GAGVSQSPSNKVTEKGKDVELRCDPISGHTALYWYRQSLGQGLEFLIYFQGNSAPDKSGLPSDRFSAERTGGSVSTLTIQRTQQEDSAVYLCASSPQGASGRSNEQFFGPGTRLTVL.

This chain connects TRBV18 to TRBJ2-7; TRBD2 is a possible D gene (7 bases). This CDR3 has 14 residues. The ends were cut back, 2 bases at V and 6 bases at J, with 14 bases in the middle. The germline V gene encodes CDR1 KGHSH and CDR2 LQKENI. CDR3 nucleotide sequence: TGTGCCAGCTCACCAGAGGGGGGGCGCATCGAGCAGTACTTC. Translating gives CASSPEGGRIEQYF.

The chain couples TRBV28 to TRBJ1-2; D perhaps matches TRBD1 (5 bases). With 1 base removed from V and 3 bases from J, the gap between germline ends came to 9 bases. This CDR3 has 14 residues. Germline V lookup: CDR1 MDHEN, CDR2 SYDVKM. The CDR3 reads CASSLYRSDYGYTF. The CDR3, as DNA: TGTGCCAGCAGTTTATACAGGTCTGACTATGGCTACACCTTC.

The V and J genes are TRBV28 and TRBJ2-5; TRBD1 is a possible D gene (5 bases). Trimming took off 2 bases at V and 6 bases at J, with 13 bases between the two ends. This CDR3 has 14 residues. CDR1 is MDHEN and CDR2 is SYDVKM in the germline V gene. DNA for the CDR3: TGTGCCAGCAGTTTAATCCAGGGCGCTAAGACCCAGTACTTC. It is translated as CASSLIQGAKTQYF. Filled out from reference TRBV28 and TRBJ2-5, the complete variable domain reads DVKVTQSSRYLVKRTGEKVFLECVQDMDHENMFWYRQDPGLGLRLIYFSYDVKMKEKGDIPEGYSVSREKKERFSLILESASTNQTSMYLCASSLIQGAKTQYFGPGTRLLVL.

This sequence joins TRBV15 and TRBJ2-7, with 7 bases identical to TRBD2. V gave up 1 base and J gave up 3 bases; unmatched junction bases: 6. Germline CDR1 and CDR2: LNHNV and YYDKDF (reference sequence). This CDR3 has 15 residues. CDR3 sequence: CATSRGEGGSYEQYF. The CDR3 region has the DNA TGTGCCACCAGCAGAGGGGAGGGAGGGAGCTACGAGCAGTACTTC.

This clone was counted once. The chain uses TRBV7-2 and TRBJ2-7, with a possible D match to TRBD2 (6 bases). V lost 5 bases, J lost 4 bases, and 12 bases lay in between. Germline V CDR1 and CDR2: SGHTA, FQGNSA. The CDR3 length is 13 residues. The CDR3 bases are TGTGCCAGCAGCACCATGAGCGGGTACGAGCAGTACTTC. As protein: CASSTMSGYEQYF. The variable domain in full, completed from reference TRBV7-2 and TRBJ2-7, reads GAGVSQSPSNKVTEKGKDVELRCDPISGHTALYWYRQSLGQGLEFLIYFQGNSAPDKSGLPSDRFSAERTGGSVSTLTIQRTQQEDSAVYLCASSTMSGYEQYFGPGTRLTVT.

The chain has TRBV4-3 and TRBJ2-7; D not resolved. Germline V CDR1 and CDR2: LGHNA, YSLEER. This CDR3 is 16 amino acids long. Trimming cost V 0 bases and J 1 base, with 13 bases left between them. The CDR3 region has the DNA TGCGCCAGCAGCCAAGATGGCGGAGAAGAATCCTACGAGCAGTACTTC. This sequence encodes CASSQDGGEESYEQYF.

Written as DNA, the CDR3 is TGTGCCAGCAGCCAAGCCGGGACAGGGCCCTACGAGCAGTACTTC. Its protein is CASSQAGTGPYEQYF. The V and J genes are TRBV4-2 and TRBJ2-7; TRBD1 agrees at 9 bases. V dropped 1 base and J dropped 2; count of bases not matched to a gene: 3. The CDR3 spans 15 residues. Germline V CDR1 and CDR2: LGHNA, YNFKEQ.

This clone was seen more than once but under ten times. V is TRBV5-6 and J is TRBJ2-5; TRBD2 is a possible D gene (5 bases). The CDR3 consists of 14 residues. Between the trimmed V and J ends, which lost 2 bases and 7 bases, there was a span of 15 bases. CDR1 and CDR2 from the germline V gene are SGHDT and YYEEEE. The CDR3 region is CASSFEGSVATQYF. DNA of the CDR3: TGTGCCAGCAGCTTCGAAGGGAGTGTGGCGACCCAGTACTTC.

The gene calls are TRBV28 and TRBJ2-2; 7 positions agree with TRBD1. This CDR3 has 15 amino acids. The V and J ends lost 3 bases and 0 bases, in that order; junction bases with no gene match: 1. Germline V CDR1 and CDR2: MDHEN, SYDVKM. CDR3 region: CASSLGQSNTGELFF. For the CDR3, the DNA is TGTGCCAGCAGTTTGGGACAGTCGAACACCGGGGAGCTGTTTTTT.

This clone has only one observation. This sequence joins TRBV19 and TRBJ1-5; 7 nucleotides agree with TRBD1. CDR3 size: 14 residues. Trimming took 5 bases from V and 1 from J; bases not matched to a gene: 2. Germline V lookup: CDR1 LNHDA, CDR2 SQIVND (reference sequence). CDR3 protein: CASSDRASNQPQHF. The CDR3 DNA is TGTGCCAGTAGTGACAGGGCAAGCAATCAGCCCCAGCATTTT.

The chain recombines TRBV18 with TRBJ2-1; TRBD2 matches at 10 bases. The CDR3 totals 15 residues. Germline-derived CDR1 and CDR2 are KGHSH and LQKENI. The J segment lost 4 bases and the V segment lost 6 bases, leaving 6 bases of the junction unmatched. CDR3 sequence reads: CASSLTSGTYNEQFF. The CDR3, as DNA: TGTGCCAGCTCTCTTACTAGCGGGACATACAATGAGCAGTTCTTC.

This chain connects TRBV5-4 to TRBJ2-2, with no clear D. The CDR3 is made up of 14 amino acids. V shed 3 bases and J shed 2 bases, with 8 bases lying between them. Germline loops: CDR1 SGHNT, CDR2 YYREEE (reference sequence). CDR3 protein: CASSWQTNTGELFF. The CDR3 DNA is TGTGCCAGCAGCTGGCAGACAAACACCGGGGAGCTGTTTTTT.

V is TRBV5-5 and J is TRBJ2-7; 7 nucleotides match TRBD1. Trimming took 4 bases from V and 3 from J; bases not matched to a gene: 1. CDR3 length: 12 residues. Per the germline V gene, CDR1 is SGHKS and CDR2 is YYEKEE (reference sequence). The CDR3 loop is CASSRTGYEQYF. In nucleotides, the CDR3 is TGTGCCAGCAGCCGGACAGGCTACGAGCAGTACTTC.

This clone is a singleton in its sample. This rearrangement joins TRBV10-1 to TRBJ1-1, with 7 bases that match TRBD1. The V and J ends lost 2 bases and 8 bases, in that order; junction bases with no gene match: 5. CDR1 and CDR2 from the germline V gene are WNHNN and SYGVQD (reference sequence). The CDR3 totals 13 residues. CDR3 amino acids: CASSERQGLEAFF. The CDR3 region has the DNA TGCGCCAGCAGTGAGCGACAGGGCCTGGAAGCTTTCTTT.

The CDR3 sequence: CASSPQLGGGEEQFF. CDR3 DNA: TGTGCCAGCAGCCCGCAGCTCGGGGGAGGAGAGGAGCAGTTCTTC. This chain links TRBV6-5 with TRBJ2-1; D is possibly TRBD2 (6 bases). Germline V lookup: CDR1 MNHEY, CDR2 SVGAGI. The CDR3 length is 15 residues. Trimming shortened V by 6 bases and J by 10 bases, and 22 bases separated the two germline ends.

The CDR3 sequence is CASSQLAKNIQYF. Written as DNA, the CDR3 is TGTGCCAGCAGTCAGTTAGCCAAAAACATTCAGTACTTC. This chain links TRBV6-5 with TRBJ2-4; D unclear. CDR1 and CDR2 (germline): MNHEY, SVGAGI. The ends were cut back, 5 bases at V and 0 bases at J, with 5 bases in the middle. There are 13 residues in the CDR3.

The chain couples TRBV7-2 to TRBJ2-3; 9 bases fit TRBD2. Looked up from germline, CDR1 is SGHTA and CDR2 is FQGNSA. J lost 4 bases, V lost 3 bases, and 5 bases had no gene match. The CDR3 sequence is 15 residues long. The CDR3 bases are TGTGCCAGCAGCTTCTGGACTAGCGAAGCAGATACGCAGTATTTT. Translation: CASSFWTSEADTQYF.

V is TRBV10-3 and J is TRBJ2-1; 7 bases are a match to TRBD2. Trimming cost V 4 bases and J 9 bases; bases outside gene matches: 0. Germline lookup yields CDR1 ENHRY and CDR2 SYGVKD. The CDR3 consists of 11 residues. This CDR3 reads CAISGGGEQFF. CDR3 in DNA: TGTGCCATCAGTGGGGGGGGTGAGCAGTTCTTC.

The chain is built from TRBV6-6 and TRBJ2-5; 8 bases fit TRBD1. The ends lost 5 bases at V and 5 bases at J; junction bases unmatched: 7. CDR1 MNHNY and CDR2 SVGAGI come from the germline V gene (reference sequence). This CDR3 is built from 14 residues. Written as DNA, the CDR3 is TGTGCCAGCAGTCGTACAGGGGGGCATGAGACCCAGTACTTC. This encodes CASSRTGGHETQYF.

CDR3 nucleotides: TGTGCCACCAGCAGCGATGGGGGCCAGGGGCTAGTTTATGGCTACACCTTC. The encoded protein is CATSSDGGQGLVYGYTF. The chain is built from TRBV15 and TRBJ1-2, with TRBD1 as a possible D gene (6 bases). Germline V gene lookup returns CDR1 LNHNV and CDR2 YYDKDF (reference sequence). The CDR3 length is 17 residues. Trimming removed 3 bases at V and 5 bases at J, with 22 bases between. Filled out from reference TRBV15 and TRBJ1-2, the complete variable domain reads DAMVIQNPRYQVTQFGKPVTLSCSQTLNHNVMYWYQQKSSQAPKLLFHYYDKDFNNEADTPDNFQSRRPNTSFCFLDIRSPGLGDTAMYLCATSSDGGQGLVYGYTFGSGTRLTVV.

The chain links TRBV27 to TRBJ1-5; the D is unclear. CDR1 and CDR2 (germline): MNHEY, SMNVEV (reference sequence). The germline V and J ends were trimmed by 0 bases and 3 bases, with 15 bases remaining between them. The CDR3 length is 17 residues. The CDR3 reads CASSLSIGVGNNQPQHF. In DNA, the CDR3 is TGTGCCAGCAGTTTATCGATCGGGGTCGGGAACAATCAGCCCCAGCATTTT.

The V and J genes are TRBV29-1 and TRBJ2-3; 15 bases map to TRBD2. The CDR3 has 16 residues. Trimming took 7 bases from V and 3 from J; bases not matched to a gene: 8. Germline CDR1 SQVTM, CDR2 ANQGSEA. The CDR3: CSAGLAGGPWTDTQYF. The DNA for the CDR3 is TGCAGCGCTGGACTAGCGGGAGGGCCCTGGACAGATACGCAGTATTTT.

V and J are TRBV4-2 and TRBJ2-5; the D gene is possibly TRBD2 (5 bases). CDR3 length equals 14 residues. V gave up 0 bases and J gave up 2 bases, with 7 bases separating them. From germline, CDR1 is LGHNA and CDR2 YNFKEQ. CDR3 coding DNA: TGTGCCAGCAGCCAAGATAGGACTCAAGAGACCCAGTACTTC. Protein: CASSQDRTQETQYF.

The chain combines TRBV6-5 with TRBJ2-2, with D possibly being TRBD1 (5 bases). The germline V gene has CDR1 MNHEY and CDR2 SVGAGI. Trimming pared 5 bases from V and 8 bases from J, leaving 12 bases between. This CDR3 region has 13 residues. The CDR3 reads CASSRSGSGELFF. The DNA of the CDR3 is TGTGCCAGCAGTCGCTCAGGGTCGGGGGAGCTGTTTTTT.

The chain joins TRBV19 to TRBJ2-2; 12 bases are shared with TRBD2. Germline loops: CDR1 LNHDA, CDR2 SQIVND (reference sequence). The CDR3 spans 15 residues. Trimming at V came to 4 bases and at J to 7 bases, leaving 4 bases not matched to a gene. CDR3 DNA: TGTGCCAGTAGTACGGGACTAGCGGGCCGCGGGGAGCTGTTTTTT. It codes for CASSTGLAGRGELFF.